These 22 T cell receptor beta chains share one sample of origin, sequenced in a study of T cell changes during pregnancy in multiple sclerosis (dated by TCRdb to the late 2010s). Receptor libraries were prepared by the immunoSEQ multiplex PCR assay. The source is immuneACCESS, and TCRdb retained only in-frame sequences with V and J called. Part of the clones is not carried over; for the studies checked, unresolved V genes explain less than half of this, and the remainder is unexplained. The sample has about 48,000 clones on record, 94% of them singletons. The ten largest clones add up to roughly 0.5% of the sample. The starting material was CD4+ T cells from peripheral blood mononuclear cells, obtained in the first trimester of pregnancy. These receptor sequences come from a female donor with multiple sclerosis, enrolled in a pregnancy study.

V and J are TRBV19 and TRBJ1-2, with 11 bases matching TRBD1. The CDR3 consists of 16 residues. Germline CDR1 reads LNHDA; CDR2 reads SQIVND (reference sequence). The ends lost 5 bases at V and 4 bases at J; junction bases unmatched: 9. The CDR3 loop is CASSPPGTGGIYGYTF. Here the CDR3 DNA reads TGTGCCAGTAGTCCGCCCGGGACAGGGGGGATCTATGGCTACACCTTC.

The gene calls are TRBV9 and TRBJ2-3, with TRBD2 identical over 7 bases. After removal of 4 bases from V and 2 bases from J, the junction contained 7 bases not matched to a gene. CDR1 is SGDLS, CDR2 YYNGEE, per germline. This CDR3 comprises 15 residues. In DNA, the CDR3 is TGTGCCAGCAGCTCGCGGGGGAGAGACACAGATACGCAGTATTTT. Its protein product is CASSSRGRDTDTQYF.

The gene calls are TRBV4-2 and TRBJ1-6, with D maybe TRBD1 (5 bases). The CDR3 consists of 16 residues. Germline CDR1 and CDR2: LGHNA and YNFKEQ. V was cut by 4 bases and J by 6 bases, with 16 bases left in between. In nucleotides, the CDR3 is TGTGCCAGCAGCCGAGGCGGGGACGTCAGTAATTCACCCCTCCACTTT. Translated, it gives CASSRGGDVSNSPLHF.

The CDR3 DNA reads as TGTGCCATCGCAGCAGTGGAAAGGGGCTACGAGCAGTACTTC. Amino acids: CAIAAVERGYEQYF. The chain carries TRBV28 and TRBJ2-7; TRBD1 is a possible D gene (5 bases). The CDR3 sequence is 14 residues long. The V end was cut by 10 bases, the J end by 3 bases, with 19 bases between. The germline gives CDR1 MDHEN, CDR2 SYDVKM.

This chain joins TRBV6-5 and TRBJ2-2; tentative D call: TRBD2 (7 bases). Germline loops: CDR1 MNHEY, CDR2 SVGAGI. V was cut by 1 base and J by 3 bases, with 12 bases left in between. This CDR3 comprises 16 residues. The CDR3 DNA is TGTGCCAGCAGTTACTGGAGGGGGAGGGACACCGGGGAGCTGTTTTTT. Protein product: CASSYWRGRDTGELFF.

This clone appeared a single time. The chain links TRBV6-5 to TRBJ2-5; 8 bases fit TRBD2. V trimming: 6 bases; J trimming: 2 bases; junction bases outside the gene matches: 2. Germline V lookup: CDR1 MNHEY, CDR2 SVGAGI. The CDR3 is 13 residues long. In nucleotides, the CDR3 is TGTGCCAGCAGCCCGGGGGGGCAAGAGACCCAGTACTTC. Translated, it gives CASSPGGQETQYF.

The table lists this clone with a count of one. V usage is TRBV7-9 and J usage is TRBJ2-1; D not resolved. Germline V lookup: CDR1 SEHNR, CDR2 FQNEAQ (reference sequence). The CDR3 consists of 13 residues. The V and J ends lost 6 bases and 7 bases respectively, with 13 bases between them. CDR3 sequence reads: CASRPLLRNEQFF. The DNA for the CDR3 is TGTGCCAGCAGGCCACTCCTACGTAATGAGCAGTTCTTC.

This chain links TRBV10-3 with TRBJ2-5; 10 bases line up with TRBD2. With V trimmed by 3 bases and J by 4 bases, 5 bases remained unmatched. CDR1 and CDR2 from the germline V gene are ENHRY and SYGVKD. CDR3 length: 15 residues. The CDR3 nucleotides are TGTGCCATCAGTGATCCTAGCGGGGGCTTAGAGACCCAGTACTTC. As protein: CAISDPSGGLETQYF.

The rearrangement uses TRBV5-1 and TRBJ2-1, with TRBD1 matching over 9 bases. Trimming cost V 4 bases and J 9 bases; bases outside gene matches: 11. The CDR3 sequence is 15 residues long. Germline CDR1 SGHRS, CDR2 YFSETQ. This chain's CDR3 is CASSLDRDRVPEQFF. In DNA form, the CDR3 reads TGCGCCAGCAGCCTTGACCGGGACAGGGTACCTGAGCAGTTCTTC.

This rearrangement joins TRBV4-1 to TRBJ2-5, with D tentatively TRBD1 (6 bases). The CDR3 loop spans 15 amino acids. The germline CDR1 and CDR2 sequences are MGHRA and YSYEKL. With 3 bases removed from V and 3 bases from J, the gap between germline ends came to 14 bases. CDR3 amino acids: CASSHTTDRKETQYF. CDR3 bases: TGCGCCAGCAGCCATACCACGGACAGAAAAGAGACCCAGTACTTC.

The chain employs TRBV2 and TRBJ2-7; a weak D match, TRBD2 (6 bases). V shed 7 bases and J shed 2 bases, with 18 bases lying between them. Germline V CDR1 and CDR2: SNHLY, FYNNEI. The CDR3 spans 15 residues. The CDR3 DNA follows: TGTGCCAGCACCGAGAGGCGGGGCGAGACCTACGAGCAGTACTTC. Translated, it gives CASTERRGETYEQYF. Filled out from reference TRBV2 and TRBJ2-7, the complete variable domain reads EPEVTQTPSHQVTQMGQEVILRCVPISNHLYFYWYRQILGQKVEFLVSFYNNEISEKSEIFDDQFSVERPDGSNFTLKIRSTKLEDSAMYFCASTERRGETYEQYFGPGTRLTVT.

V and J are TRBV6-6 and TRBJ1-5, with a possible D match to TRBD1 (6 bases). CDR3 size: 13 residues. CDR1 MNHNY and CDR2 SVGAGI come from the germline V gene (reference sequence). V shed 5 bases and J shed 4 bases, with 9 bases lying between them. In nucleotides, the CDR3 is TGTGCCAGCAGTCGGACAGAAAATCAGCCCCAGCATTTT. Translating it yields CASSRTENQPQHF.

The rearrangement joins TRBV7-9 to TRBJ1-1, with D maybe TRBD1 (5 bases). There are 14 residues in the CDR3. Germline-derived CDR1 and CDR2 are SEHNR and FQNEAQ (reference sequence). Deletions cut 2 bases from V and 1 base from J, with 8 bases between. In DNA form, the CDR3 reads TGTGCCAGCAGCTTAAGCCAGGGGAACACTGAAGCTTTCTTT. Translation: CASSLSQGNTEAFF.

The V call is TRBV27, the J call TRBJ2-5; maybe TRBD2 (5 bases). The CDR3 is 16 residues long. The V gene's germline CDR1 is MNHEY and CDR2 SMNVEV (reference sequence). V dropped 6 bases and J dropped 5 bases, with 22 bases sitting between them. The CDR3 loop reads CASSQLSFGVRETQYF. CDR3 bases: TGTGCCAGCAGCCAGTTGTCCTTCGGGGTTCGGGAGACCCAGTACTTC.

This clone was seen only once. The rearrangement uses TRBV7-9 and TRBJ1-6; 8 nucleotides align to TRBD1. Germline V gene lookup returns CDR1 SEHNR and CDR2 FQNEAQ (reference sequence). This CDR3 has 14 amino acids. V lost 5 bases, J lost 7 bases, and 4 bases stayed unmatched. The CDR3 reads CASSQTGGNSPLHF. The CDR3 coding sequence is TGTGCCAGCAGCCAAACAGGGGGAAATTCACCCCTCCACTTT.

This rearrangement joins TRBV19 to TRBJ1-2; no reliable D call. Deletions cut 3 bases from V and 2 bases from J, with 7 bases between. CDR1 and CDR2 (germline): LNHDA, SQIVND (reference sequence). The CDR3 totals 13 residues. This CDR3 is CASSIQANYGYTF. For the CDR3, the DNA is TGTGCCAGTAGTATCCAGGCGAACTATGGCTACACCTTC.

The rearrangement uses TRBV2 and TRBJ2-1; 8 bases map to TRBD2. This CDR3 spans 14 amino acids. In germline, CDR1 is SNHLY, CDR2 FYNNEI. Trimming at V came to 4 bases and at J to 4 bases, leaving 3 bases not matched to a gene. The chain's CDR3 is CASSGLALYNEQFF. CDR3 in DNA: TGTGCCAGCAGTGGACTAGCGTTATACAATGAGCAGTTCTTC.

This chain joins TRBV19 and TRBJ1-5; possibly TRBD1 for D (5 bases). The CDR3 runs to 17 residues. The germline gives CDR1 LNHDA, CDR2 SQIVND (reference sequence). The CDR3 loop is CASSWGRGPSSNQPQHF. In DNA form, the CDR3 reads TGTGCTAGTTCTTGGGGGAGGGGTCCCTCTAGCAATCAGCCCCAGCATTTT.

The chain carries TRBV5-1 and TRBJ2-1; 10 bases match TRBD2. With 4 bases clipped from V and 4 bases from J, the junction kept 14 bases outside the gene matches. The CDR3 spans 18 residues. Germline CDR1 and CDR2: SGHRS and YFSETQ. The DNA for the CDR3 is TGCGCCAGCAGCCTCCGCTGGTTAGCGGGGGGAATTTACAATGAGCAGTTCTTC. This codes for CASSLRWLAGGIYNEQFF.

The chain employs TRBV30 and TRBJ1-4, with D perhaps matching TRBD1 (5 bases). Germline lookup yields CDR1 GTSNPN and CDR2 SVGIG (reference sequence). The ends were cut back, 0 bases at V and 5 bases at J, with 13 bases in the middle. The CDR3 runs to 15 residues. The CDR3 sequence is CAWSVRVGGNEKLFF. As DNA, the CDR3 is TGTGCCTGGAGTGTACGGGTGGGGGGGAATGAAAAACTGTTTTTT.

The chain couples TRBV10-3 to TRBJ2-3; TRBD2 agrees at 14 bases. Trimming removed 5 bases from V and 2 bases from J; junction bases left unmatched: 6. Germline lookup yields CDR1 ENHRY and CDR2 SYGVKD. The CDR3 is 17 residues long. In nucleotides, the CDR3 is TGTGCCATCAGTTCATGGACTAGCGGGGGGTACACAGATACGCAGTATTTT. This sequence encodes CAISSWTSGGYTDTQYF.

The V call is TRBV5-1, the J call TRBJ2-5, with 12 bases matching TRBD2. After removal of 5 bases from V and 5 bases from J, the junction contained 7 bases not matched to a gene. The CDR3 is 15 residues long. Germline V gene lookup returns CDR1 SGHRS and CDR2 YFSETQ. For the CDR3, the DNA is TGCGCCAGCAGAGCGGCTAGCGGGGGGGCGGAGACCCAGTACTTC. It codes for CASRAASGGAETQYF. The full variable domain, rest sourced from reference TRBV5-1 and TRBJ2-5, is KAGVTQTPRYLIKTRGQQVTLSCSPISGHRSVSWYQQTPGQGLQFLFEYFSETQRNKGNFPGRFSGRQFSNSRSEMNVSTLELGDSALYLCASRAASGGAETQYFGPGTRLLVL.